These 26 T cell receptor beta chains were sequenced from one sample in a study of T cell repertoires in cytomegalovirus infection. In TCRdb, the reads were re-called with MiXCR into one record per CDR3 protein. Of roughly 990,000 distinct CDR3 sequences in the sample, under 40% are singletons; the top ten hold roughly 13%. Their recognized antigens are unknown. This specimen was cultured CD8+ T cells from PBMCs, taken from culture after CMV antigen stimulation. These receptors originate from a human donor in good health (CMV status not recorded). Some clones in this sample may be carry-over from other donors' samples.

J is TRBJ2-7 and V is TRBV5-6, with TRBD1 matching 10 bases. The germline gives CDR1 SGHDT, CDR2 YYEEEE. The CDR3 loop spans 15 amino acids. The V gene end was trimmed by 3 bases and the J gene end by 5 bases; junction bases not matched to a gene: 8. CDR3 sequence reads: CASSWGTGAFHEQYF. CDR3 DNA: TGTGCCAGCAGCTGGGGGACAGGGGCGTTCCACGAGCAGTACTTC.

This chain uses TRBV19 with TRBJ2-2; the D is unclear. Trimming removed 3 bases at V and 6 bases at J, with 2 bases between. There are 11 residues in the CDR3. Germline values: CDR1 LNHDA, CDR2 SQIVND (reference sequence). The CDR3 sequence is CASSMSGELFF. The DNA for the CDR3 is TGTGCCAGTAGTATGTCCGGGGAGCTGTTTTTT.

The table lists this clonotype with a few counts. The chain carries TRBV19 and TRBJ1-5; D remains unclear. The CDR3 totals 14 residues. V was shortened by 6 bases and J by 6 bases, with 15 bases between the two germline ends. The germline V gene encodes CDR1 LNHDA and CDR2 SQIVND (reference sequence). CDR3 loop: CASSLRPLSQPQHF. The DNA for the CDR3 is TGTGCCAGTAGCCTTCGACCCCTAAGTCAGCCCCAGCATTTT. The full variable domain, its missing parts supplied by reference TRBV19 and TRBJ1-5, is DGGITQSPKYLFRKEGQNVTLSCEQNLNHDAMYWYRQDPGQGLRLIYYSQIVNDFQKGDIAEGYSVSREKKESFPLTVTSAQKNPTAFYLCASSLRPLSQPQHFGDGTRLSIL.

This clonotype occurred many times. V gene TRBV5-5 combines with J gene TRBJ2-5, with 8 positions matching TRBD2. Trimming cost V 0 bases and J 1 base; bases outside gene matches: 8. CDR3 length: 17 amino acids. CDR1 is SGHKS and CDR2 is YYEKEE in the germline V gene (reference sequence). Written as DNA, the CDR3 is TGTGCCAGCAGCTTGGTCTCCTCGCGGGGGGCCCAAGAGACCCAGTACTTC. Residues: CASSLVSSRGAQETQYF.

This rearrangement joins TRBV6-1 to TRBJ1-6; the D is unclear. The V end lost 5 bases, the J end lost 16 bases, and 18 bases lay between the germline ends. Germline lookup yields CDR1 MNHNS and CDR2 SASEGT. The CDR3 consists of 13 residues. The CDR3 spells CASSFATRTVLHF. The CDR3 DNA is TGTGCCAGCAGTTTCGCCACAAGGACCGTACTCCACTTT.

This clonotype has only a few counts. The rearrangement uses TRBV2 and TRBJ1-6, with D possibly matching TRBD1 (5 bases). Germline V gene sequence: CDR1 SNHLY, CDR2 FYNNEI. V was pared by 8 bases and J by 7 bases, with 12 bases between. The CDR3 is made up of 13 amino acids. The DNA for the CDR3 is TGTGCCAGCCTACAGGAGCCGAATTCACCCCTCCACTTT. Residues: CASLQEPNSPLHF.

The CDR3 nucleotides read TGTGCCAGCAGGCACACGTTAGATACGCAGTATTTT. It is translated as CASRHTLDTQYF. The V and J genes are TRBV7-4 and TRBJ2-3; D is unclear. This CDR3 region has 12 residues. Trimming took off 6 bases at V and 5 bases at J, with 9 bases between the two ends. Per the germline V gene, CDR1 is SGHVT and CDR2 is SQSDAQ.

The V call is TRBV7-2, the J call TRBJ1-1, with a tentative D call TRBD1 (5 bases). The V end was cut by 5 bases, the J end by 5 bases, with 15 bases between. The CDR3 extends over 14 amino acids. CDR1 is SGHTA and CDR2 is FQGNSA in the germline V gene. The CDR3 DNA reads TGTACCAGCAGCCCCCTACTCCGGGGGACTGAAGCTTTCTTT. It yields the protein CTSSPLLRGTEAFF.

This clonotype was counted only a few times. The chain has TRBV2 and TRBJ2-5, with D hard to call. Trimming shortened V by 3 bases and J by 3 bases, and 8 bases separated the two germline ends. The germline CDR1 and CDR2 sequences are SNHLY and FYNNEI. This CDR3 is built from 13 residues. The CDR3 DNA reads as TGTGCCAGCAGTGACGACACGGAAGAGACCCAGTACTTC. Residues: CASSDDTEETQYF.

At least ten counts were recorded for this clonotype. The chain combines TRBV12-5 with TRBJ2-2, with 8 bases fitting TRBD1. The CDR3 totals 18 residues. The germline CDR1 and CDR2 sequences are LGHNT and FRNRAP. Trimming took 0 bases from V and 5 from J; bases not matched to a gene: 11. The CDR3 region has the DNA TGTGCTAGTGGTTTGGTCCTATATGGACAGGGAGATACCGGGGAGCTGTTTTTT. Its protein is CASGLVLYGQGDTGELFF.

This clonotype was counted only a few times. This chain connects TRBV28 to TRBJ1-5; D is perhaps TRBD1 (6 bases). The CDR3 is 17 residues long. CDR1 and CDR2 (germline): MDHEN, SYDVKM. Trimming cost V 4 bases and J 1 base, with 17 bases left between them. In DNA, the CDR3 is TGTGCCAGCAGTTCCAGAAGGACAGTTGTAAGCAATCAGCCCCAGCATTTT. The encoded protein is CASSSRRTVVSNQPQHF.

There are a few counts of this clonotype. The chain has TRBV12-3 or TRBV12-4 and TRBJ1-5; possible D gene TRBD1, 5 bases. This CDR3 spans 16 amino acids. V was pared by 1 base and J by 1 base, with 11 bases between. The CDR3 DNA follows: TGTGCCAGCAGTTTAGTCCCCGGGGGAAGCAATCAGCCCCAGCATTTT. It is translated as CASSLVPGGSNQPQHF.

V and J are TRBV5-6 and TRBJ2-3; 9 positions agree with TRBD2. CDR3 length: 16 residues. The V gene end was trimmed by 0 bases and the J gene end by 4 bases; junction bases not matched to a gene: 6. CDR1 is SGHDT and CDR2 is YYEEEE in the germline V gene. As DNA, the CDR3 is TGTGCCAGCAGCTTGGATTGGCGGGGGGGCTCAGATACGCAGTATTTT. Amino acids: CASSLDWRGGSDTQYF.

The J gene is TRBJ2-1, the V gene TRBV20-1; D gene uncertain. Germline CDR1 and CDR2: DFQATT and SNEGSKA (reference sequence). The CDR3 length is 12 residues. Trimming removed 0 bases from V and 6 bases from J, with 6 bases in between. The CDR3 loop is CSARDTVNEQFF. The CDR3 nucleotides read TGCAGTGCTAGAGATACGGTCAATGAGCAGTTCTTC.

The rearrangement links TRBV6-6 to TRBJ1-4, with 7 bases that match TRBD1. The CDR3 loop spans 13 amino acids. V shed 4 bases, J shed 7 bases, and the junction held 3 bases outside the gene matches. From germline, CDR1 is MNHNY and CDR2 SVGAGI (reference sequence). The CDR3 sequence: CASSSGQTEKLFF. The CDR3 DNA follows: TGTGCCAGCAGTTCGGGACAGACTGAAAAACTGTTTTTT.

The genes are TRBV7-4 and TRBJ2-7, with D hard to call. The CDR3 runs to 11 residues. From germline, CDR1 is SGHVT and CDR2 SQSDAQ. The V end lost 10 bases, the J end lost 3 bases, and 10 bases lay between the germline ends. The CDR3 spells CATGRDYEQYF. The CDR3 coding sequence is TGTGCCACCGGCCGCGACTACGAGCAGTACTTC.

This clonotype was counted many times. This chain joins TRBV7-9 and TRBJ2-2; D call uncertain. V was trimmed by 5 bases and J by 6 bases, leaving 13 bases between them. Per germline, CDR1 SEHNR and CDR2 FQNEAQ (reference sequence). The CDR3 is made up of 14 amino acids. CDR3 bases: TGTGCCAGCAGCCCGGCCTACGAAGCCGGGGAGCTGTTTTTT. Amino acid sequence: CASSPAYEAGELFF. Based on the CDR3 plus reference TRBV7-9 and TRBJ2-2, the full variable domain is DTGVSQNPRHKITKRGQNVTFRCDPISEHNRLYWYRQTLGQGPEFLTYFQNEAQLEKSRLLSDRFSAERPKGSFSTLEIQRTEQGDSAMYLCASSPAYEAGELFFGEGSRLTVL.

The chain has TRBV15 and TRBJ2-3, with unresolved D. Germline V gene data show CDR1 as LNHNV and CDR2 as YYDKDF (reference sequence). This CDR3 contains 12 residues. Trimming took 5 bases from V and 4 from J, leaving 7 bases between them. CDR3 protein: CATSGPPDTQYF. Here the CDR3 DNA reads TGTGCCACCAGCGGCCCCCCAGATACGCAGTATTTT.

This clonotype was observed a handful of times. J is TRBJ1-4 and V is TRBV12-3 or TRBV12-4, with no clear D. The CDR3 runs to 12 residues. V was cut by 6 bases and J by 10 bases, with 12 bases left in between. The CDR3 nucleotides are TGTGCCAGCAGCGGCGGGAGAGTAAAACTGTTTTTT. It is translated as CASSGGRVKLFF.

The rearrangement links TRBV27 to TRBJ2-2; D is perhaps TRBD2 (6 bases). V shed 5 bases and J shed 1 base, with 14 bases lying between them. The CDR3 covers 16 residues. CDR1 and CDR2 from the germline V gene are MNHEY and SMNVEV (reference sequence). The CDR3 DNA is TGTGCCAGCAGTCCCCTCGCGGGGATGAACACCGGGGAGCTGTTTTTT. Translated, it gives CASSPLAGMNTGELFF.

This clonotype was seen a handful of times. The rearrangement joins TRBV7-3 to TRBJ2-1; unclear D gene. V was trimmed by 1 base and J by 2 bases, leaving 6 bases between them. Germline CDR1 SGHTA, CDR2 FQGTGA. This CDR3 is built from 14 residues. This CDR3 reads CASSLRPPYNEQFF. The CDR3 nucleotides are TGTGCCAGCAGCTTAAGACCCCCCTACAATGAGCAGTTCTTC.

A word on this clonotype: This may be a read error, as it is one base from a much larger clone. The chain's CDR3 is CVSSPGSSGGYNEQFF. The CDR3 DNA sequence: TGTGTCAGCAGCCCCGGAAGTAGCGGGGGTTACAATGAGCAGTTCTTC. V and J are TRBV7-6 and TRBJ2-1, with 9 bases fitting TRBD2. CDR3 length equals 16 residues. Germline CDR1 reads SGHVS; CDR2 reads FNYEAQ.

This clonotype has only a few counts. The chain uses TRBV7-9 and TRBJ2-1; tentatively, D is TRBD1 or TRBD2 (5 bases each). The germline V and J ends were trimmed by 1 base and 12 bases, with 7 bases remaining between them. This CDR3 spans 11 amino acids. CDR1 SEHNR and CDR2 FQNEAQ come from the germline V gene (reference sequence). CDR3 region: CASSLERGQFF. The CDR3 nucleotides read TGTGCCAGCAGCTTAGAGAGGGGGCAGTTCTTC.

The CDR3 region has the DNA TGTGCCAGCAGCTCCATCGTCCGCGGCAGAGGGGAGACCCAGTACTTC. Translated: CASSSIVRGRGETQYF. The chain combines TRBV7-6 with TRBJ2-5; possible D gene TRBD2, 5 bases. The V end was cut by 4 bases, the J end by 5 bases, with 20 bases between. The CDR3 consists of 16 residues. Germline CDR1 reads SGHVS; CDR2 reads FNYEAQ.

The chain combines TRBV9 with TRBJ2-5, with 9 bases fitting TRBD2. Germline CDR1 is SGDLS and CDR2 is YYNGEE. With 0 bases clipped from V and 3 bases from J, the junction kept 3 bases outside the gene matches. The CDR3 has 15 residues. Written as DNA, the CDR3 is TGTGCCAGCAGCGTAGGTTCTAGCGGGGAAGAGACCCAGTACTTC. This codes for CASSVGSSGEETQYF.

This clonotype was seen a handful of times. The V and J genes are TRBV27 and TRBJ1-1; D is ambiguous. With 8 bases removed from V and 1 base from J, the gap between germline ends came to 11 bases. The CDR3 spans 13 residues. Germline CDR1 is MNHEY and CDR2 is SMNVEV (reference sequence). In DNA form, the CDR3 reads TGTGCCAGCCGAGGACGGGGGAACACTGAAGCTTTCTTT. As protein: CASRGRGNTEAFF.